The 12 T cell receptor beta chains reported below all come from one sample, sequenced in a study of OX40 agonist ivuxolimab in advanced cancers. This table comes from immunoSEQ multiplex PCR, and its TCRdb copy is limited to in-frame clones, with some not included. The sample records around 41,000 clones, roughly 90% being singletons. The sequences come from CD4+ or CD8+ T cells sorted from blood, collected in a trial of the OX40 agonist ivuxolimab. These receptors originate from an adult with an advanced solid tumor such as melanoma, head and neck, liver or kidney cancer.

This clone was detected a few times. The CDR3 DNA reads TGCGCCAGCAGCACCAACTCCGGGGAGCTGTTTTTT. This gives the protein CASSTNSGELFF. This sequence joins TRBV5-1 and TRBJ2-2; D unresolved. V was trimmed by 4 bases and J by 6 bases, leaving 7 bases between them. This CDR3 comprises 12 residues. The V gene's germline CDR1 is SGHRS and CDR2 YFSETQ.

The rearrangement links TRBV6-1 to TRBJ2-5, with TRBD1 identical over 9 bases. This CDR3 spans 13 amino acids. The trim removed 6 bases at V and 5 bases at J, leaving 4 bases unmatched. Germline V gene lookup returns CDR1 MNHNS and CDR2 SASEGT. The CDR3 sequence is CASRTGGRETQYF. Written as DNA, the CDR3 is TGTGCCAGCAGAACAGGGGGCAGGGAGACCCAGTACTTC.

V is TRBV5-1 and J is TRBJ2-2; D gene uncertain. V lost 1 base to trimming and J lost 1 base, with 5 bases between them. The CDR3 consists of 14 residues. CDR1 and CDR2 from the germline V gene are SGHRS and YFSETQ. The DNA of the CDR3 is TGCGCCAGCAGCTTGTTTGGGAACACCGGGGAGCTGTTTTTT. Protein sequence: CASSLFGNTGELFF.

The CDR3 is CASSPWTAYEQYF. The CDR3 DNA reads TGTGCCAGCAGCCCCTGGACAGCTTACGAGCAGTACTTC. V usage is TRBV7-9 and J usage is TRBJ2-7; a weak D match, TRBD1 (6 bases). V dropped 5 bases and J dropped 4 bases, with 12 bases sitting between them. The germline V gene encodes CDR1 SEHNR and CDR2 FQNEAQ (reference sequence). CDR3 length equals 13 residues.

V and J are TRBV28 and TRBJ2-3; D unclear. The CDR3 runs 12 residues. CDR1 and CDR2 from the germline V gene are MDHEN and SYDVKM. V was pared by 7 bases and J by 1 base, with 6 bases between. CDR3 amino acids: CASNGGTDTQYF. Written as DNA, the CDR3 is TGTGCCAGCAATGGGGGCACAGATACGCAGTATTTT.

The chain is built from TRBV2 and TRBJ1-1; unclear D gene. The germline CDR1 and CDR2 sequences are SNHLY and FYNNEI. The length of the CDR3 is 13 residues. V was pared by 1 base and J by 1 base, with 4 bases between. CDR3 sequence reads: CASSEGWNTEAFF. CDR3 nucleotides: TGTGCCAGCAGTGAAGGTTGGAACACTGAAGCTTTCTTT.

A word on this clone: The sample has other DNA sequences that encode this CDR3 too. The DNA of the CDR3 is TGCGCCAGCAGCTTGGAAGGGGGCACAGATACGCAGTATTTT. Its protein is CASSLEGGTDTQYF. This chain uses TRBV5-1 with TRBJ2-3; weak D call: TRBD1 (5 bases). V lost 0 bases to trimming and J lost 1 base, with 6 bases between them. Germline CDR1 is SGHRS and CDR2 is YFSETQ. This CDR3 has 14 amino acids.

The chain couples TRBV5-6 to TRBJ1-5; D is ambiguous. Per the germline V gene, CDR1 is SGHDT and CDR2 is YYEEEE. The V end lost 2 bases, the J end lost 0 bases, and 6 bases lay between the germline ends. CDR3 length: 14 residues. For the CDR3, the DNA is TGTGCCAGCAGCTTCAGTGCTAGCAATCAGCCCCAGCATTTT. It translates to CASSFSASNQPQHF.

The chain recombines TRBV18 with TRBJ2-1, with 8 bases aligning to TRBD1. V dropped 8 bases and J dropped 8; count of bases not matched to a gene: 11. Per the germline V gene, CDR1 is KGHSH and CDR2 is LQKENI. This CDR3 spans 14 amino acids. Here the CDR3 reads CASLKYRGFDEQFF. DNA of the CDR3: TGTGCCAGCCTCAAATACAGGGGGTTTGATGAGCAGTTCTTC.

The V gene is TRBV5-1, the J gene TRBJ2-1, with D perhaps TRBD1 (5 bases). The V gene lost 2 bases and the J gene lost 5 bases, with 23 bases spanning the gap. CDR3 size: 18 residues. Looked up from germline, CDR1 is SGHRS and CDR2 is YFSETQ. CDR3 loop: CASSFHSPGPVRDNEQFF. The CDR3 DNA follows: TGCGCCAGCAGCTTCCACAGTCCAGGGCCCGTCCGTGACAATGAGCAGTTCTTC.

The chain is built from TRBV30 and TRBJ2-3; TRBD2 matches 9 bases. Germline V gives CDR1 GTSNPN, CDR2 SVGIG (reference sequence). The CDR3 spans 17 residues. V gave up 0 bases and J gave up 2 bases; unmatched junction bases: 9. Here the CDR3 reads CAWSVWVAGALTDTQYF. The CDR3, as DNA: TGTGCCTGGAGTGTATGGGTAGCGGGGGCCCTCACAGATACGCAGTATTTT.

V usage is TRBV2 and J usage is TRBJ2-5; 7 bases agree with TRBD2. The trim removed 3 bases at V and 5 bases at J, leaving 6 bases unmatched. CDR1 SNHLY and CDR2 FYNNEI come from the germline V gene. This CDR3 comprises 14 residues. CDR3: CASSERLAEETQYF. The CDR3 DNA is TGTGCCAGCAGTGAGAGGCTAGCGGAGGAGACCCAGTACTTC.